The source of this T cell receptor beta chain is a study of human T cells and chemical hapten exposure (dated by TCRdb to the early 2020s). Study-wide context: Libraries were combined into a pool for sequencing, and differences in TCR yield between samples came mainly from small differences in library volumes within the pool. The study tracked peripheral blood TCR repertoire changes in vivo during primary and secondary sensitization to the hapten diphenylcyclopropenone (DPC) in alopecia patients. Both TCR alpha and TCR beta chains were sequenced from each blood RNA sample. Study-wide conclusions, independent of this receptor: After repeated subsampling, the strength of the expansion versus patch-test correlation and the threshold at which it became significant changed. DPC sensitization did not change how many TCRs were above 1 in 1000 frequency, and no evidence was found of alterations in global repertoire structure.

The sample's time point label, in plain terms: healthy volunteer bleed at 2 weeks. Total RNA was extracted from unfractionated whole blood that had been collected in Tempus Blood RNA tubes. As TCR sequencing controls, five or six healthy volunteers were used, with blood taken at day 0, 2 weeks and 6 weeks. Libraries were prepared through RACE. The sample was run on a NextSeq 500. Library preparation attached unique molecular identifiers to individual cDNA molecules for quantitative, reproducible TCR counting. Per the authors' processing: The median number of TCRs per sample was 95,638, ranging from 23,224 to 690,600. The Decombinator software suite was used to annotate V, J and CDR3 in the TCR reads. For PS versus PT1 abundance plots, all samples were subsampled to the same number of TCRs (28,000). TCRs were defined as expanded if absent before sensitization and observed at least eight times at the 2-week time point. TCRdb reanalyzed the raw reads on its own, using fastp at Q25 for trimming and MiXCR for clone calling, and kept in-frame beta chains. Rows are combined by CDR3 protein, so each entry shows the most common genes and DNA. For this entry, the V and J calls and clone size follow TCRdb and not the study's own pipeline. The sample records roughly 100,000 distinct CDR3 sequences, over 8% of which are singletons. In total, the top ten clones hold around 2.8% of the sample.

Comment on this clonotype: This receptor's antigen is unknown. One junction end disagrees with the germline gene, perhaps due to a read error.

Its CDR3 holds 14 amino acids, cysteine through phenylalanine. Only the CDR3 portion is preserved as DNA: 42 bases, with reading frame beginning at the first base. From the germline V gene (reference sequence), CDR1 is DFQATT and CDR2 is SNEGSKA. The rearranged segments are TRBV20-1 and TRBJ2-7; 9 central nucleotides agree with TRBD2. The origin of this receptor is a female donor in good health. Some clones in this sample may be carry-over from other donors' samples. Source material: whole blood. The CDR3 here reads CSAATGTSSFEQYF. The DNA sequence reads TGCAGTGCGGCAACCGGGACTAGCTCCTTCGAGCAGTACTTC.